This T cell receptor (beta chain) was captured by sequencing in a study of identical twins (dated by TCRdb to about 2016). With regard to the full study: To test whether fetal clonotypes persist, the study used deep sequencing on TCR alpha and beta repertoires from monozygotic twins, unrelated adults of various ages, and cord blood. Replicate twin experiments were performed at different times using different library preparation protocols to rule out contamination.

All donors were healthy Caucasians. Three pairs of female monozygotic twins, all aged roughly 18 to 29 years, were included in the twin cohort. RNA for TCR libraries was isolated from peripheral blood mononuclear cells. This clonotype came up a few times. What this receptor recognizes is not known. No quality values exist for individual bases; no much larger clone is one base distant. The V and J ends are trimmed by 1 base and 1 base, leaving 14 bases between them. The CDR3 contains 16 residues, cysteine and phenylalanine counted. Kept here is only the CDR3 DNA, which spans 48 bases and is read in frame from base 1. CDR1 and CDR2 are drawn from the germline V gene (reference sequence): LGHDT, YNNKEL. Study-level results and caveats: The excess sharing between twins in beta out-of-frame sequences was weaker because fewer shared sequences reduced the signal-to-noise ratio. Zero-insertion analyses could be partly confounded by invariant T cells such as MAIT and iNKT, although diverse VJ usage argued against such confounding for most clonotypes. In monozygotic twins, out-of-frame TCR alpha sharing was systematically underestimated by recombination models, although the models agreed with sharing between unrelated individuals. Because the same donors could not be followed over many years, the conclusions depended on cross-sectional statistical analysis. Out-of-frame TCR alpha sequences shared between twins showed an excess of low generation-probability sequences compared with coincidental sharing between unrelated individuals. Fewer insertions were carried by abundant cord blood beta clonotypes; a weaker similar trend was observed in young adult naive repertoires, while no such trend was observed in memory repertoires.

The receptor library was made with 5' RACE. The data were produced on an Illumina HiSeq 2000. Template switching added a universal primer binding site, and the final cDNA carried a unique molecular identifier that allowed TCR cDNA molecules to be counted accurately. First-strand cDNA for TCR alpha and beta chains was synthesized from specific primers in the conserved constant-segment region. Each cDNA library was double barcoded, with a SMART-Mk sample barcode plus Illumina barcodes, to control for contamination. TruSeq adapter sequences, together with Illumina sample barcodes, were added in two successive PCR steps. The Illumina HiSeq platform was used with custom primers to sequence TCR alpha and beta cDNA libraries. On the study's bioinformatics: Raw reads were processed with MiGEC to extract unique molecular identifiers, and MiXCR was used to determine CDR3 positions. Recombination models were inferred per individual with the repgenHMM and IGoR tools using an EM algorithm. The tcR package in R was used for shared clonotype analysis, with sharing normalized by the product of cloneset sizes. To study raw recombination without the effects of thymic and clonal selection, out-of-frame nonproductive sequences were analyzed. TCRdb trimmed the raw reads at Q25, called clones with MiXCR and kept productive beta chains. Under each unique CDR3 protein, matching rows form one entry showing the most common genes and DNA. These V and J calls rely on TCRdb rather than the paper's analysis. The sample contains a few hundred thousand distinct CDR3 sequences, approximately 10% of them found a single time. Around 3.2% of the sample is taken by the ten largest.

Another study also made use of these data, one on yellow fever vaccine responses in identical twins. As the second study states: According to the authors, in identical twins the way T cells responded to vaccination appeared partly convergent and partly personalized. In identical twins, the study followed T cell clones that responded to the vaccine with precision.

Rearrangement joined TRBV3-1 to TRBJ2-7; the D call is possibly TRBD1 or TRBD2, each sharing 6 bases. This clonotype originated in a woman in her late teens or twenties in good health. The sample consisted of PBMCs. The DNA sequence follows: TGTGCCAGCAGCCAAGGGAGGGGGTATGGTTCCTACGAGCAGTACTTC. It translates as CASSQGRGYGSYEQYF.